The source of this TCR beta chain is a study of T-cell memory formation after mild COVID-19. On the study more broadly: Clusters of TCRs were largely donor specific.

Findings and limits, study-wide: Clones contracting over day 15 to 85 were CD4/CD8 balanced, with later expanders leaning CD4+. The study detected some responding clones in pre-infection memory, suggesting cross-reactive memory joined.

Note on this clonotype: Its antigen remains unidentified.

Barcoded TCR alpha and TCR beta cDNA libraries with UMIs came from 5'RACE using constant-segment primers. TCRdb reprocessed the 5' RACE reads with MiXCR, giving one entry per CDR3 protein. The table has 85,000 to 130,000 distinct CDR3 sequences, about an eighth seen once. The CDR3 is 14 amino acids. The V and J ends lost 8 bases and 3 bases, in that order; junction bases with no gene match: 6. The origin of this receptor is an adult woman who had mild COVID-19 (a few samples of this study predate the infection). Cell type and time point are not known. Material: PBMCs or a T cell subset sorted from them (not recorded which). The chain employs TRBV12-3 or TRBV12-4 and TRBJ2-2; 7 bases agree with TRBD1. The CDR3 reads CASGQDLYTGELFF. The DNA of the CDR3 is TGTGCCAGCGGACAGGACTTATACACCGGGGAGCTGTTTTTT.